What follows are 20 T cell receptor beta chains derived from one specimen sequenced in a study of glioma-infiltrating T cells after dendritic cell vaccination. This sample's time point: after dendritic cell vaccination, including at tumor progression/relapse. Here immunoSEQ multiplex PCR was the method, and the copy in TCRdb shows in-frame clones only, minus some. Counted here are approximately 62,000 clones, around nine tenths occurring once; the ten biggest clones make up around a tenth. The sample consisted of blood, taken after dendritic cell vaccination. Receptors were obtained from a human donor with glioblastoma.

The chain is built from TRBV9 and TRBJ1-6; TRBD1 agrees at 8 bases. With 4 bases clipped from V and 13 bases from J, the junction kept 16 bases outside the gene matches. The germline V gene has CDR1 SGDLS and CDR2 YYNGEE. The CDR3 has 16 amino acids. This CDR3 reads CASSSRQGRGPSPLHF. The CDR3 coding sequence is TGTGCCAGCAGCTCGCGACAGGGCAGGGGGCCTTCGCCCCTCCACTTT.

This chain joins TRBV2 and TRBJ1-5; 8 bases match TRBD1. Germline V gives CDR1 SNHLY, CDR2 FYNNEI. The junction had 9 bases not matched to a gene; V was cut back by 4 bases and J by 1 base. The CDR3 runs to 17 residues. The CDR3 DNA reads as TGTGCCAGCAGTGGACAGGGGCCGGGAACGAGCAATCAGCCCCAGCATTTT. This sequence encodes CASSGQGPGTSNQPQHF.

The table lists this clone with a count of one. This chain links TRBV19 with TRBJ1-1; possibly TRBD1 for D (6 bases). V dropped 8 bases and J dropped 4 bases, with 20 bases sitting between them. The CDR3 runs to 15 residues. Germline assignment: CDR1 LNHDA and CDR2 SQIVND (reference sequence). The CDR3 reads CASDPMGGLSTEAFF. CDR3 sequence (DNA): TGTGCCAGTGACCCGATGGGGGGGCTAAGCACTGAAGCTTTCTTT.

This clone was found once. The V call is TRBV27, the J call TRBJ2-7; TRBD2 agrees at 7 bases. Trimming took 6 bases from V and 0 from J; bases not matched to a gene: 8. This CDR3 is built from 15 residues. The germline CDR1 and CDR2 sequences are MNHEY and SMNVEV (reference sequence). For the CDR3, the DNA is TGTGCCAGCAGCCTTAGCGGGTCCCACTCCTACGAGCAGTACTTC. Encoded protein: CASSLSGSHSYEQYF.

The genes are TRBV6-5 and TRBJ1-3; D is unclear. The CDR3 totals 15 residues. The germline V gene has CDR1 MNHEY and CDR2 SVGAGI. The germline V and J ends were trimmed by 0 bases and 1 base, with 7 bases remaining between them. CDR3 residues: CASSYSRGSGNTIYF. The DNA of the CDR3 is TGTGCCAGCAGTTACTCACGGGGTTCTGGAAACACCATATATTTT.

The chain has TRBV13 and TRBJ2-3; 7 nucleotides align to TRBD2. V shed 2 bases, J shed 5 bases, and the junction held 4 bases outside the gene matches. This CDR3 region has 14 residues. Germline V lookup: CDR1 PRHDT, CDR2 FYEKMQ (reference sequence). The chain's CDR3 is CASSLRSGIDTQYF. DNA of the CDR3: TGTGCCAGCAGCTTACGGAGCGGGATAGATACGCAGTATTTT.

J is TRBJ1-3 and V is TRBV7-8, with D possibly being TRBD1 (5 bases). The ends were cut back, 5 bases at V and 2 bases at J, with 16 bases in the middle. Germline V CDR1 and CDR2: SGHVS, FQNEAQ. This CDR3 is built from 16 residues. The CDR3 loop reads CASSVETRVAGNTIYF. CDR3 bases: TGTGCCAGCAGCGTAGAAACCAGGGTGGCTGGAAACACCATATATTTT.

The rearrangement joins TRBV18 to TRBJ1-2; the D gene is possibly TRBD1 (5 bases). Germline CDR1 KGHSH, CDR2 LQKENI. The CDR3 contains 17 residues. The V and J ends lost 3 bases and 2 bases respectively, with 19 bases between them. This CDR3 reads CASSPDPPGLGNYGYTF. The CDR3 nucleotides read TGTGCCAGCTCACCCGACCCACCAGGGTTAGGGAACTATGGCTACACCTTC.

The chain is built from TRBV4-1 and TRBJ1-4; TRBD1 might be the D (5 bases). The CDR3 contains 16 residues. Trimming took 0 bases from V and 8 from J, leaving 16 bases between them. The germline V gene encodes CDR1 MGHRA and CDR2 YSYEKL. As DNA, the CDR3 is TGCGCCAGCAGCCAAGAAGGTCAGCAGGGCCGGGAAAAACTGTTTTTT. It translates to CASSQEGQQGREKLFF.

CDR3 amino acids: CASSNLLATDEQYF. The CDR3 region has the DNA TGTGCCAGCAGCAACCTCCTAGCGACGGACGAGCAGTACTTC. The chain uses TRBV4-2 and TRBJ2-7, with D tentatively TRBD2 (6 bases). The germline gives CDR1 LGHNA, CDR2 YNFKEQ. V lost 5 bases to trimming and J lost 5 bases, with 16 bases between them. The CDR3 extends over 14 amino acids.

This clone was recorded a few times. In nucleotides, the CDR3 is TGTGCCAGCAGCGTAGACGGGGTGCGGGGCTACACCTTC. This gives the protein CASSVDGVRGYTF. V gene TRBV9 combines with J gene TRBJ1-2; D remains unclear. The CDR3 is made up of 13 amino acids. V lost 0 bases and J 8 bases, leaving 11 bases between the germline ends. From germline, CDR1 is SGDLS and CDR2 YYNGEE.

The chain carries TRBV7-8 and TRBJ2-7; D is perhaps TRBD2 (6 bases). The CDR3 is 17 residues long. V shed 2 bases and J shed 0 bases, with 17 bases lying between them. Germline V gene lookup returns CDR1 SGHVS and CDR2 FQNEAQ. The CDR3 nucleotides read TGTGCCAGCAGCTTAAGCGGGTGGGTTGAAAGCTCCTACGAGCAGTACTTC. Translated: CASSLSGWVESSYEQYF. Filled out from reference TRBV7-8 and TRBJ2-7, the complete variable domain reads GAGVSQSPRYKVAKRGQDVALRCDPISGHVSLFWYQQALGQGPEFLTYFQNEAQLDKSGLPSDRFFAERPEGSVSTLKIQRTQQEDSAVYLCASSLSGWVESSYEQYFGPGTRLTVT.

The chain uses TRBV4-1 and TRBJ2-1, with 11 bases identical to TRBD2. Germline CDR1 MGHRA, CDR2 YSYEKL. Germline trimming cut 4 bases from V and 4 bases from J; bases unmatched to any gene: 9. This CDR3 spans 17 amino acids. The CDR3 protein is CASSLTGTSGPYNEQFF. CDR3 DNA sequence: TGCGCCAGCAGCCTGACCGGGACTAGCGGACCTTACAATGAGCAGTTCTTC.

The V and J genes are TRBV27 and TRBJ2-1; 9 bases line up with TRBD2. CDR1 is MNHEY, CDR2 SMNVEV, per germline (reference sequence). Losses at the gene ends were 5 bases for V and 5 bases for J; bases not matched to a gene: 10. This CDR3 is built from 16 residues. CDR3 coding DNA: TGTGCCAGCAGTAAGACCTTAGCGGGAGATCACAATGAGCAGTTCTTC. Protein product: CASSKTLAGDHNEQFF.

This rearrangement joins TRBV2 to TRBJ2-5, with D possibly being TRBD2 (6 bases). The germline gives CDR1 SNHLY, CDR2 FYNNEI. The CDR3 is made up of 14 amino acids. Trimming cost V 6 bases and J 5 bases, with 16 bases left between them. CDR3 sequence reads: CASSGNGLMETQYF. The DNA of the CDR3 is TGTGCCAGCAGCGGAAATGGACTAATGGAGACCCAGTACTTC.

The chain carries TRBV7-8 and TRBJ2-1; 8 bases line up with TRBD2. Germline CDR1 SGHVS, CDR2 FQNEAQ. J lost 2 bases, V lost 5 bases, and 8 bases had no gene match. This CDR3 region has 16 residues. The CDR3 loop is CASSRRREEPYNEQFF. The CDR3 nucleotides are TGTGCCAGCAGCCGGCGGCGGGAGGAGCCCTACAATGAGCAGTTCTTC.

This chain links TRBV7-2 with TRBJ2-7; no reliable D call. CDR3 length equals 16 residues. In germline, CDR1 is SGHTA, CDR2 FQGNSA. V was pared by 5 bases and J by 0 bases, with 17 bases between. CDR3 region: CASSPDSATGSYEQYF. In DNA, the CDR3 is TGTGCCAGCAGCCCCGACTCGGCTACGGGCTCCTACGAGCAGTACTTC.

The J gene is TRBJ2-2, the V gene TRBV5-4; 7 nucleotides align to TRBD2. Germline CDR1 SGHNT, CDR2 YYREEE (reference sequence). With 3 bases clipped from V and 2 bases from J, the junction kept 10 bases outside the gene matches. The CDR3 runs to 17 residues. The CDR3, as DNA: TGTGCCAGCAGCTCGAGAAGACTGACTAGCAACACCGGGGAGCTGTTTTTT. Translating gives CASSSRRLTSNTGELFF.

V usage is TRBV4-2 and J usage is TRBJ2-3; D is possibly TRBD2 (6 bases). Between the trimmed V and J ends, which lost 1 base and 4 bases, there was a span of 18 bases. The germline CDR1 and CDR2 sequences are LGHNA and YNFKEQ. The CDR3 contains 17 residues. The CDR3 reads CASSQAARGIPPDTQYF. CDR3 bases: TGTGCCAGCAGCCAAGCAGCTCGGGGGATCCCCCCAGATACGCAGTATTTT.

This clone was recorded only once. The V gene is TRBV18, the J gene TRBJ2-2, with D uncertain. The CDR3 runs to 13 residues. The V end was cut by 3 bases, the J end by 3 bases, with 5 bases between. Germline values: CDR1 KGHSH, CDR2 LQKENI. CDR3 coding DNA: TGTGCCAGCTCACCCTCGGACACCGGGGAGCTGTTTTTT. Encoded protein: CASSPSDTGELFF.